The present TCR beta chain was sequenced within a study of control samples from healthy donors and cancer patients. The CDR3 is 14 amino acids. Trimming left V 0 bases short and J 0 bases short, with 5 bases between. Germline CDR1 and CDR2: SGDLS and YYNGEE. Measured with immunoSEQ multiplex PCR; TCRdb has only the in-frame clones, and not every one. The sample lists about 34,000 clones; about 86% were seen once. This clone was found a few times. Sequencing was done on a sample of PBMCs. The chain has TRBV9 and TRBJ2-3; D remains ambiguous. The receptor's source is a woman between 35 and 50 years old with lung cancer. The CDR3 here is CASSVGPSTDTQYF. For the CDR3, the DNA is TGTGCCAGCAGCGTAGGTCCGAGCACAGATACGCAGTATTTT.